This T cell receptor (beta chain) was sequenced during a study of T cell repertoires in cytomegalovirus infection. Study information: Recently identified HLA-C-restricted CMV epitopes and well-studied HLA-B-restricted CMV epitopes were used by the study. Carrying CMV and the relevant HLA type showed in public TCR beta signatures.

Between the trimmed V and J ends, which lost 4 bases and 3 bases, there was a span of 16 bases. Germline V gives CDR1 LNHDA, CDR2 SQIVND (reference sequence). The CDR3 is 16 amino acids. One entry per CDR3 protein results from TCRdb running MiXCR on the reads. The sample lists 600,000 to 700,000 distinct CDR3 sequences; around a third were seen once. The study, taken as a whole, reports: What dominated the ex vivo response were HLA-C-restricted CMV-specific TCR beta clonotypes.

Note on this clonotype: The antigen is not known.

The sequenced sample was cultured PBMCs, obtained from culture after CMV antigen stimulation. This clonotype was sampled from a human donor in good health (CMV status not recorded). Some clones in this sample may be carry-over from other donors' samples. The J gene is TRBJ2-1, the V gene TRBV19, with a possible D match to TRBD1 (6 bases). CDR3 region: CASSTRTVRVYNEQFF. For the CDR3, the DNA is TGTGCCAGTAGTACGCGGACAGTTCGAGTCTACAATGAGCAGTTCTTC.